Listed here are 2 T cell receptor beta chains from one sample, sequenced in a study of blood T cell repertoires in COVID-19. Sequenced by immunoSEQ multiplex PCR; TCRdb stores in-frame clones only, minus some. In the table there are fewer than 130,000 clones, roughly 85% of which are singletons. Sample: peripheral blood. These receptor sequences come from a human donor in a cohort sampled during active COVID-19.

This CDR3 is CASSRQTSGVTSTDTQYF. In DNA, the CDR3 is TGTGCCAGCAGCCGGCAGACTAGCGGGGTTACTAGCACAGATACGCAGTATTTT. This chain joins TRBV11-2 and TRBJ2-3; 11 nucleotides match TRBD2. This CDR3 is built from 18 residues. V lost 5 bases and J lost 0; bases outside the gene matches: 10. Germline lookup yields CDR1 SGHAT and CDR2 FQNNGV.

This chain joins TRBV20-1 and TRBJ2-3, with D possibly matching TRBD2 (6 bases). In germline, CDR1 is DFQATT, CDR2 SNEGSKA (reference sequence). CDR3 length equals 14 residues. The V gene lost 3 bases and the J gene lost 0 bases, with 10 bases spanning the gap. In DNA form, the CDR3 reads TGCAGTGCTAGTGCGGGGTATAGCACAGATACGCAGTATTTT. Residues: CSASAGYSTDTQYF.